This TCR beta chain was identified in a study of vaccination effects on CD4 cells after COVID-19. Subsequent to 10 days of culture, CD4+ T cells were isolated. Libraries were prepared by immunoSEQ multiplex PCR; TCRdb keeps only in-frame clonotypes and omits some of them. The table lists tens of thousands of clones, approximately 74% of them singletons. Worth noting for this clone: The antigen is not known.

This clonotype was sampled from a human donor who received a COVID-19 vaccine. The material was CD4+ T cells from PBMCs cultured without peptide, obtained before COVID-19 vaccination.

CDR3 in DNA: TGCGCCAGCAGCTCCACGGGACAGATGAACACTGAAGCTTTCTTT. Translation gives CASSSTGQMNTEAFF. The chain carries TRBV5-1 and TRBJ1-1; 7 positions match TRBD1. CDR1 and CDR2 (germline): SGHRS, YFSETQ. The CDR3 runs to 15 residues. The trim removed 3 bases at V and 0 bases at J, leaving 5 bases unmatched.